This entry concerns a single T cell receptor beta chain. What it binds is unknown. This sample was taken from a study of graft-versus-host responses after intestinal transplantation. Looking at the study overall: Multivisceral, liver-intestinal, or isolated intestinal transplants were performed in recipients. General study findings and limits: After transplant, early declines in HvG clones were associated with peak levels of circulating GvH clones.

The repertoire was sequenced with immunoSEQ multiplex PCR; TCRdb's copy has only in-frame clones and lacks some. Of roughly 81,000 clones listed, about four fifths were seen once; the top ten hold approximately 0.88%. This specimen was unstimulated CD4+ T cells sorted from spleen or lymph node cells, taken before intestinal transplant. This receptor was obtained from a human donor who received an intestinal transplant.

In DNA form, the CDR3 reads TGTGCCAGCAGCCCTTCCTGGGACAGGGTTTTCTACGAGCAGTACTTC. Translation: CASSPSWDRVFYEQYF. J is TRBJ2-7 and V is TRBV6-6; 9 nucleotides line up with TRBD1. Germline V gives CDR1 MNHNY, CDR2 SVGAGI (reference sequence). Losses at the gene ends were 6 bases for V and 3 bases for J; bases not matched to a gene: 12. The CDR3 consists of 16 residues.